The sequence of this T cell receptor beta chain was determined in a study of glioma-infiltrating T cells after dendritic cell vaccination. V was pared by 3 bases and J by 5 bases, with 7 bases of the junction left unmatched. From germline, CDR1 is MNHEY and CDR2 SVGAGI. The CDR3 covers 15 residues. Time point specified: after dendritic cell vaccination, including at tumor progression/relapse. None of the glioblastoma patients had an isocitrate dehydrogenase mutation. This clone is a singleton in its sample. Measured with immunoSEQ multiplex PCR; TCRdb has only the in-frame clones, and not every one. The repertoire holds roughly 56,000 clones, with about 84% as singletons.

The source of this sequence is a human donor with glioblastoma. The chain is built from TRBV6-5 and TRBJ2-5; TRBD2 aligns across 9 bases. The sequencing here drew on blood, taken after dendritic cell vaccination. Here the CDR3 DNA reads TGTGCCAGCAGTTATGGGTTTAGCGGGGGTGAGACCCAGTACTTC. Its translation is CASSYGFSGGETQYF.